The 22 T cell receptor beta chains given below trace back to one sample, sequenced in a study of Ad26.COV2.S vaccination and SARS-CoV-2 variants. Treatment defined: roughly 20 received Ad26.COV2.S at low or high dose, single or two shots; about 5 received placebo; per-sample allocation not given. Samples analyzed were those drawn on day 63 after the first vaccine or placebo injection. Libraries were prepared by immunoSEQ multiplex PCR; TCRdb keeps only in-frame clonotypes and omits some of them. The sample consists of a few hundred thousand clones, roughly 90% of them appearing once. The source material was peripheral blood, sampled in a trial of Ad26.COV2.S vaccine versus placebo. Every receptor here comes from a person between 18 and 65 years old who received the Ad26.COV2.S COVID-19 vaccine or a placebo.

The rearrangement uses TRBV6-2 or TRBV6-3 and TRBJ2-1; D may be TRBD2 (6 bases). Germline V CDR1 and CDR2: MNHEY, SVGEGT. Trimming took 4 bases from V and 7 from J, leaving 14 bases between them. This CDR3 has 14 amino acids. The CDR3 region has the DNA TGTGCCAGCAGTTTGGGGGGATTGTGGAATGAGCAGTTCTTC. Its translation is CASSLGGLWNEQFF.

The rearrangement joins TRBV7-6 to TRBJ2-7, with 7 positions matching TRBD1. Germline loops: CDR1 SGHVS, CDR2 FNYEAQ. V dropped 5 bases and J dropped 0; count of bases not matched to a gene: 10. The CDR3 totals 16 residues. DNA for the CDR3: TGTGCCAGCAGCCGAAAAACAGGGGAGAGCTCCTACGAGCAGTACTTC. Amino acid sequence: CASSRKTGESSYEQYF. Looking up the rest from reference TRBV7-6 and TRBJ2-7 gives the full variable domain: GAGVSQSPRYKVTKRGQDVALRCDPISGHVSLYWYRQALGQGPEFLTYFNYEAQQDKSGLPNDRFSAERPEGSISTLTIQRTEQRDSAMYRCASSRKTGESSYEQYFGPGTRLTVT.

The genes are TRBV2 and TRBJ2-5, with D perhaps TRBD2 (6 bases). Germline CDR1 SNHLY, CDR2 FYNNEI. The V and J ends lost 11 bases and 4 bases respectively, with 20 bases between them. This CDR3 has 14 amino acids. CDR3 DNA sequence: TGTGCCTCCGGGGAGGTGCTAGCTGTAGAGACCCAGTACTTC. This codes for CASGEVLAVETQYF. Looking up the rest from reference TRBV2 and TRBJ2-5 gives the full variable domain: EPEVTQTPSHQVTQMGQEVILRCVPISNHLYFYWYRQILGQKVEFLVSFYNNEISEKSEIFDDQFSVERPDGSNFTLKIRSTKLEDSAMYFCASGEVLAVETQYFGPGTRLLVL.

This chain connects TRBV4-1 to TRBJ1-2; D gene unclear. The CDR3 length is 19 residues. V was clipped by 0 bases and J by 2 bases, with 22 bases between them. Looked up from germline, CDR1 is MGHRA and CDR2 is YSYEKL. DNA for the CDR3: TGCGCCAGCAGCCAAGATCCTATCGGTCCCGCCGAAAGGAACTATGGCTACACCTTC. Amino acid sequence: CASSQDPIGPAERNYGYTF.

The chain is built from TRBV5-4 and TRBJ2-5; D tentatively reads TRBD1 or TRBD2 (5 bases each). Germline V CDR1 and CDR2: SGHNT, YYREEE (reference sequence). This CDR3 comprises 14 residues. Trimming removed 1 base from V and 5 bases from J, with 12 bases in between. CDR3 region: CASSLKGTRETQYF. CDR3 bases: TGTGCCAGCAGCTTGAAAGGGACCCGGGAGACCCAGTACTTC.

This chain connects TRBV18 to TRBJ2-7; D is unresolved. V lost 4 bases, J lost 2 bases, and 6 bases lay in between. Germline V gives CDR1 KGHSH, CDR2 LQKENI. The CDR3 extends over 12 amino acids. The CDR3 sequence: CASSLLPYEQYF. The CDR3 region has the DNA TGTGCCAGCTCACTTCTGCCCTACGAGCAGTACTTC.

V gene TRBV30 combines with J gene TRBJ2-4, with TRBD1 matching over 9 bases. The CDR3 totals 16 residues. V shed 3 bases and J 2 bases; nucleotides not matched to a gene: 8. CDR1 is GTSNPN, CDR2 SVGIG, per germline (reference sequence). The CDR3 DNA reads as TGTGCCTGGAGACCAGGACAGGGGTTAACCAAAAACATTCAGTACTTC. This codes for CAWRPGQGLTKNIQYF.

The chain recombines TRBV10-3 with TRBJ1-5, with 7 bases lining up with TRBD1. Germline V gives CDR1 ENHRY, CDR2 SYGVKD. V lost 4 bases to trimming and J lost 5 bases; unmatched junction nucleotides: 2. The CDR3 loop spans 13 amino acids. The CDR3 DNA follows: TGTGCCATCAGTGGGGACAGCGATCAGCCCCAGCATTTT. Protein sequence: CAISGDSDQPQHF.

This sequence joins TRBV5-8 and TRBJ1-5; D not resolved. Trimming pared 6 bases from V and 5 bases from J, leaving 15 bases between. CDR1 is SGHTS, CDR2 YDEGEE, per germline. The CDR3 has 14 residues. CDR3 in DNA: TGTGCCAGCAAGCCGGGCGGAAGGGATCAGCCCCAGCATTTT. Translation gives CASKPGGRDQPQHF.

The chain uses TRBV6-6 and TRBJ1-6, with D maybe TRBD1 (6 bases). This CDR3 has 15 residues. Between the trimmed V and J ends, which lost 1 base and 8 bases, there was a span of 12 bases. Looked up from germline, CDR1 is MNHNY and CDR2 is SVGAGI (reference sequence). The CDR3 DNA sequence: TGTGCCAGCAGTTACTATGGCAGGGGTGATTCACCCCTCCACTTT. It translates to CASSYYGRGDSPLHF.

V gene TRBV12-3 or TRBV12-4 combines with J gene TRBJ2-1, with D maybe TRBD2 (6 bases). CDR3 length: 13 residues. V dropped 3 bases and J dropped 8 bases, with 11 bases sitting between them. This CDR3 reads CASSFGGSDEQFF. The DNA of the CDR3 is TGTGCCAGCAGTTTCGGGGGTTCGGATGAGCAGTTCTTC.

The chain employs TRBV7-2 and TRBJ2-3, with 15 bases that match TRBD2. The junction had 2 bases not matched to a gene; V was cut back by 4 bases and J by 3 bases. The CDR3 is 16 amino acids. CDR1 SGHTA and CDR2 FQGNSA come from the germline V gene. CDR3: CASSWTSGGVTDTQYF. Written as DNA, the CDR3 is TGTGCCAGCAGCTGGACTAGCGGGGGGGTAACAGATACGCAGTATTTT.

V gene TRBV27 combines with J gene TRBJ1-5; no firm D call. The CDR3 has 14 amino acids. V was trimmed by 2 bases and J by 3 bases, leaving 8 bases between them. The germline V gene has CDR1 MNHEY and CDR2 SMNVEV (reference sequence). CDR3 region: CASSLRANNQPQHF. The CDR3 coding sequence is TGTGCCAGCAGTTTACGGGCGAACAATCAGCCCCAGCATTTT.

This clone has a single count. The V gene is TRBV7-3, the J gene TRBJ2-3; tentatively, D is TRBD1 (5 bases). The CDR3 spans 12 residues. Germline lookup yields CDR1 SGHTA and CDR2 FQGTGA. Trimming cost V 5 bases and J 2 bases, with 5 bases left between them. The CDR3, as DNA: TGTGCCAGCAGCGGGGCCACAGATACGCAGTATTTT. This translates into CASSGATDTQYF.

This sequence joins TRBV6-5 and TRBJ1-4; D is unresolved. CDR3 size: 13 residues. Germline assignment: CDR1 MNHEY and CDR2 SVGAGI. Trimming took 10 bases from V and 0 from J, leaving 9 bases between them. CDR3 DNA: TGTGCCACCCTAGGAGCAACTAATGAAAAACTGTTTTTT. Translated, it gives CATLGATNEKLFF.

The V call is TRBV12-3 or TRBV12-4, the J call TRBJ2-7, with 8 positions matching TRBD2. V shed 7 bases and J 7 bases; nucleotides not matched to a gene: 9. The CDR3 sequence is 13 residues long. CDR3 amino acids: CASIRGGLGEQYF. The CDR3 nucleotides read TGTGCCAGCATCCGGGGGGGGCTGGGTGAGCAGTACTTC.

The rearrangement links TRBV3-1 (or the pseudogene TRBV3-2) to TRBJ1-1; 7 nucleotides line up with TRBD1. Germline trimming cut 3 bases from V and 1 base from J; bases unmatched to any gene: 8. The CDR3 totals 16 residues. Per germline, CDR1 LGHDT and CDR2 YNNKEL (reference sequence). In DNA, the CDR3 is TGTGCCAGCAGCCATTGGGGCGGACAGGCGAACACTGAAGCTTTCTTT. This gives the protein CASSHWGGQANTEAFF.

This sequence joins TRBV5-1 and TRBJ1-3; the D gene is possibly TRBD1 (5 bases). The CDR3 loop spans 18 amino acids. The V and J ends lost 2 bases and 3 bases respectively, with 21 bases between them. Germline assignment: CDR1 SGHRS and CDR2 YFSETQ. Here the CDR3 DNA reads TGCGCCAGCAGCTTAACGGGGTCAGGGAGGGTGTTTGGAAACACCATATATTTT. Its translation: CASSLTGSGRVFGNTIYF. Looking up the rest from reference TRBV5-1 and TRBJ1-3 gives the full variable domain: KAGVTQTPRYLIKTRGQQVTLSCSPISGHRSVSWYQQTPGQGLQFLFEYFSETQRNKGNFPGRFSGRQFSNSRSEMNVSTLELGDSALYLCASSLTGSGRVFGNTIYFGEGSWLTVV.

The gene calls are TRBV6-6 and TRBJ2-5, with D perhaps matching TRBD2 (7 bases). The germline CDR1 and CDR2 sequences are MNHNY and SVGAGI (reference sequence). The CDR3 extends over 14 amino acids. V was shortened by 5 bases and J by 1 base, with 11 bases between the two germline ends. The CDR3: CASSTGGLQETQYF. CDR3 coding DNA: TGTGCCAGCAGTACCGGGGGGCTCCAAGAGACCCAGTACTTC.

To note about this clone: The same CDR3 is also encoded by other DNA sequences in this sample. V usage is TRBV27 and J usage is TRBJ2-2; D possibly uses TRBD1 or TRBD2 (6 bases each). Germline CDR1 and CDR2: MNHEY and SMNVEV (reference sequence). The V gene lost 2 bases and the J gene lost 2 bases, with 9 bases spanning the gap. The CDR3 totals 15 residues. CDR3 region: CASSLRGVNTGELFF. CDR3 coding DNA: TGTGCCAGCAGTTTAAGGGGGGTCAACACCGGGGAGCTGTTTTTT.

The chain carries TRBV3-1 (or the pseudogene TRBV3-2) and TRBJ2-5; 9 bases fit TRBD2. CDR1 LGHDT and CDR2 YNNKEL come from the germline V gene (reference sequence). This CDR3 comprises 16 residues. V lost 2 bases to trimming and J lost 1 base; unmatched junction nucleotides: 5. The CDR3 region is CASSQRISGGQETQYF. In DNA, the CDR3 is TGTGCCAGCAGCCAACGCATTAGCGGGGGCCAAGAGACCCAGTACTTC.

V usage is TRBV7-9 and J usage is TRBJ2-2; D remains ambiguous. Germline CDR1 is SEHNR and CDR2 is FQNEAQ (reference sequence). The CDR3 extends over 14 amino acids. V was pared by 0 bases and J by 2 bases, with 4 bases between. CDR3: CASSLARNTGELFF. CDR3 nucleotide sequence: TGTGCCAGCAGCTTAGCTCGAAACACCGGGGAGCTGTTTTTT.